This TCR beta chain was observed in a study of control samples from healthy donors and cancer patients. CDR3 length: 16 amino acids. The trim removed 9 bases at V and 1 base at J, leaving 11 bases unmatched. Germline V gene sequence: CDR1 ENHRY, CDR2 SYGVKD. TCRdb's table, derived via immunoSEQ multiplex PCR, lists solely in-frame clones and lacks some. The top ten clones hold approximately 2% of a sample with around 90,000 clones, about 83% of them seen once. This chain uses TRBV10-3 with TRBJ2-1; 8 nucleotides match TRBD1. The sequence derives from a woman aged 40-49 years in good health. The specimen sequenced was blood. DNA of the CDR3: TGTGCCATGCAACAGACCGACAGGGGTTCCTACAATGAGCAGTTCTTC. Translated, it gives CAMQQTDRGSYNEQFF.